This TCR beta chain stems from a study of OX40 agonist ivuxolimab in advanced cancers. V shed 8 bases and J shed 8 bases, with 12 bases lying between them. CDR1 and CDR2 (germline): SGHTA, FQGTGA. This CDR3 region has 11 residues. The data were produced by immunoSEQ multiplex PCR, yet TCRdb's version contains in-frame clones alone and is incomplete. The sample gives 65,000 to 85,000 clones, about nine tenths of which show up once; roughly 0.59% is in the top ten. Sequences were derived from CD4+ or CD8+ T cells sorted from blood, sampled in a trial of the OX40 agonist ivuxolimab. The sequence was obtained from an adult with an advanced solid tumor such as melanoma, head and neck, liver or kidney cancer. This chain uses TRBV7-3 with TRBJ1-1; D perhaps matches TRBD1 (6 bases). The CDR3 nucleotides read TGTGCCAGCGGAACCGGGACAGAAGCTTTCTTT. This encodes CASGTGTEAFF.